This entry concerns a single TCR beta chain. Germline V CDR1 and CDR2: MDHEN, SYDVKM. This CDR3 has 15 amino acids. The PCR contained 60 Vbeta and 13 Jbeta primers. Profiled with immunoSEQ multiplex PCR; TCRdb holds only in-frame clones, not every one. The data show 100,000 to 150,000 clones, 77% seen once. The data belong to a study of cytomegalovirus exposure and HLA in healthy donors. The specimen was PBMCs. The receptor was isolated from a man aged 18-30 years in good health and CMV-seropositive. This sequence joins TRBV28 and TRBJ2-5, with 12 bases matching TRBD2. The J call may not be correct, given that the DNA end is closer to TRBJ2-7. DNA for the CDR3: TGTGCCAGCAGAACCGGACTAGCGGGAATTTACGAGCAGTACTTC. This encodes CASRTGLAGIYEQYF.